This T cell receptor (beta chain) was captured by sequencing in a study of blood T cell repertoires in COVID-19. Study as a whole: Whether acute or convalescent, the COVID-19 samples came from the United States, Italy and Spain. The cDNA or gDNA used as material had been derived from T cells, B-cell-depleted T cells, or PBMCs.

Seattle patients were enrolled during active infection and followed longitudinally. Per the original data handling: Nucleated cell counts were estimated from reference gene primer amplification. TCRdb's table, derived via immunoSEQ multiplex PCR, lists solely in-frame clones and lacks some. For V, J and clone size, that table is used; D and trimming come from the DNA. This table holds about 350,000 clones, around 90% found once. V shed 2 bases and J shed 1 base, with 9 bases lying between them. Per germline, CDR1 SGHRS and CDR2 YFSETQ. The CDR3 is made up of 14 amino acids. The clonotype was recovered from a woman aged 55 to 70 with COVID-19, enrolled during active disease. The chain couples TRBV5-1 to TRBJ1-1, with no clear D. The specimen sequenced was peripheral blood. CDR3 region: CASSFEGRNTEAFF. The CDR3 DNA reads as TGCGCCAGCAGCTTTGAGGGTCGGAACACTGAAGCTTTCTTT.